This T cell receptor beta chain was recovered during a study of OX40 agonist ivuxolimab in advanced cancers. Study in general: Ivuxolimab, which patients received intravenously every 2 weeks, was dosed at 0.01 to 10 mg/kg. The study's findings and limits: Partial responders receiving 0.1-3.0 mg/kg showed among the lowest clonal expansion. Expanded clones belonging to CD8+ T cells outnumbered, on average, those of CD4+. Low levels of normalized T-cell clonal expansion also appeared in some nonresponders.

TCRdb's table, derived via immunoSEQ multiplex PCR, lists solely in-frame clones and lacks some. Altogether 30,000 to 35,000 clones are present, more than 85% being singletons, with the ten largest covering 38%. Trimming pared 4 bases from V and 6 bases from J, leaving 1 base between. The CDR3 has 10 amino acids. CDR1 and CDR2 from the germline V gene are SNHLY and FYNNEI. In regard to this clone: Its antigen is currently unknown.

V usage is TRBV2 and J usage is TRBJ2-1; D is ambiguous. The sequence came from an adult with an advanced solid tumor such as melanoma, head and neck, liver or kidney cancer. This sample comprised CD4+ or CD8+ T cells sorted from blood, obtained in a trial of the OX40 agonist ivuxolimab. CDR3 residues: CASSVNEQFF. Here the CDR3 DNA reads TGTGCCAGCAGTGTCAATGAGCAGTTCTTC.